This T cell receptor (beta chain) is drawn from a study of shared clonotypes between healthy human individuals (dated by TCRdb to the early 2020s). About the study as a whole: A couple of women and three men aged 18 to 49 years were included in the cohort. To increase sequencing depth and limit assay-specific biases, different laboratories used diverse techniques to prepare libraries and sequence TCR repertoires. Between about 0.94 and 8.9 billion PBMCs per donor were obtained by leukapheresis. For each donor, CD4 naive and CD4 memory were each given three plates, CD8 naive was given two plates, and CD8 memory was given one plate. Blood TCR repertoires of a handful of healthy adults were deeply sequenced to estimate repertoire size and the extent of clonotype sharing between individuals. Points the paper makes about the study in general: Compared with non-shared clonotypes, clonotypes shared by all four sorted-subset donors had higher generation probabilities. Sampling was limited to blood, and TCR repertoires in tissue likely differ from TCR repertoires in blood. Sharing across a few donors was observed for about 5% of naive CD4, less than 4% of naive CD8, about 2.3% of memory CD4, and over 0.3% of memory CD8 clonotypes. Rarefaction of sorted-subset datasets indicated incomplete sequencing despite the large sequencing depth. Naive subsets generally had larger estimated clonotype richness than memory subsets did. Because the study included only a small number of donors, the genetic and exposure-history diversity represented was limited. Based on pairwise subsampling, the degree of clonotype sharing among donors was expected to be affected by sequencing depth.

This clone was observed a handful of times. There is no known antigen for this receptor. Per-base qualities were not stored, and no clone one base away is much larger. Using the deep immunoSEQ assay, multiplex PCR amplified TCR CDR3 regions from genomic DNA. Extracted genomic DNA from each cell subset was spread evenly across all wells of several immunoSEQ 96-well plates, with each plate serving as a replicate. Each replicate PCR for sorted subsets received roughly 0.2 ug genomic DNA, equal to about 30,000 T cell genomes. Purified libraries were measured with a Qubit 3.0 fluorometer, size-checked on a Bioanalyzer 2100, and measured again with the KAPA Library Quantification kit. Every immunoSEQ 96-well plate was sequenced on a dedicated single-read 150-cycle Illumina NextSeq 550 flow cell. In the original analysis: Because only junctional sequences without quality scores were contained in the immunoSEQ output, filtering matching that applied to full-length reads could not be performed. To assign V/J genes and CDR3, sequences were annotated against IMGT germline references using PyIR, a Python wrapper for IgBLAST v1.9. Any read was removed if the V/J assignment was weak (E-value above 1e-6), the CDR3 was missing, or the read contained stop codons, out-of-frame junctions, or ambiguous translated residues. V3J clonotypes were defined as sequences sharing an identical inferred V gene, J gene, and CDR3 amino acid sequence. To compute the percentage overlap between repertoires, the number of shared unique clonotypes was divided by the size of the smaller repertoire. Repertoire richness was assessed with RTK rarefaction, the Chao1 estimator, and Recon v2.1 estimates of unobserved clonotypes. For all TCRbeta clonotypes obtained by the gDNA method from a few donors, generation probabilities were computed with OLGA. Entries here come from immuneACCESS through TCRdb and include only in-frame sequences with V and J called. Some clones fail to appear in such tables; in the studies checked, an unresolved V gene covers under half of the shortfall, and the cause of the remainder is unknown. Clone size and the V and J calls come from that table; the DNA yielded D and trimming. In all, the sample holds 190,000 or so clones, and about 93% of those were seen once. About 0.07% of the sample rests with the top ten.

Healthy HIV-negative adults with no recently reported acute infections or vaccinations were included as donors. All donors were Caucasian adults living in Nashville, Tennessee, USA. Magnetic negative selection was used to enrich CD4+ T cells, after which naive cells were positively selected on CD45RA and the negative fraction became the memory subset. Blood was obtained by leukapheresis, after which PBMCs were separated by Ficoll-Histopaque density gradient centrifugation and cryopreserved in liquid nitrogen vapor phase. Purity and quantity of every magnetically sorted T cell population were checked by analytical flow cytometry. Genomic DNA was isolated from each sorted fraction and quantified by UV absorbance on a Nanodrop 2000c. V loses 5 bases of germline sequence and J loses 1 base, and the interval between the two ends is 6 bases. The CDR3, from cysteine to phenylalanine, totals 12 residues. CDR3 DNA is the only sequence kept; it has 36 bases, read in frame from the first base. CDR1 MNHNY and CDR2 SVGAGI are derived from the germline V gene (reference sequence).

This chain is built from TRBV6-6 and TRBJ2-7; a weak D assignment points to TRBD1 (5 bases agree). The receptor was isolated from a woman in her thirties in good health. Specimen: naive CD4+ T cells sorted from blood. Per the publication, the cell subset or site label means: CD45RA+ positively selected. CDR3 sequence: CASSRQSYEQYF. The nucleotide sequence reads TGTGCCAGCAGTCGACAGTCCTACGAGCAGTACTTC.